What follows are 22 T cell receptor beta chains derived from one specimen sequenced in a study of cytomegalovirus exposure and HLA in healthy donors. Use of 60 Vbeta and 13 Jbeta primers characterized the PCR. Repertoires were generated with immunoSEQ multiplex PCR, while TCRdb's copy carries only in-frame clones and drops some. The sample contains 180,000 or so clones, 65% to 85% of which appear only once. The specimen sequenced was PBMCs. Receptors originate from a boy younger than 10 in good health and CMV-seronegative.

This clone was found a few times. The chain has TRBV5-1 and TRBJ2-7, with a weak D call TRBD1 (6 bases). The V and J ends lost 3 bases and 1 base respectively, with 8 bases between them. CDR1 and CDR2 from the germline V gene are SGHRS and YFSETQ. The length of the CDR3 is 13 residues. The CDR3 loop is CASSSQGSYEQYF. The CDR3 DNA sequence: TGCGCCAGCAGCTCACAGGGTTCCTACGAGCAGTACTTC.

This sequence joins TRBV5-4 and TRBJ1-1, with TRBD1 matching 7 bases. Germline loops: CDR1 SGHNT, CDR2 YYREEE (reference sequence). V lost 0 bases to trimming and J lost 2 bases; unmatched junction nucleotides: 7. The CDR3 loop spans 16 amino acids. CDR3 sequence: CASSLGFTGENTEAFF. The CDR3 nucleotides are TGTGCCAGCAGCTTGGGGTTTACAGGGGAAAACACTGAAGCTTTCTTT.

V gene TRBV7-9 combines with J gene TRBJ1-1, with D perhaps TRBD1 (6 bases). In germline, CDR1 is SEHNR, CDR2 FQNEAQ (reference sequence). V was trimmed by 1 base and J by 4 bases, leaving 13 bases between them. The CDR3 has 15 amino acids. The CDR3 region has the DNA TGTGCCAGCAGCTTAGACGGGGGCGGGAGCACTGAAGCTTTCTTT. Its protein is CASSLDGGGSTEAFF.

The CDR3 DNA follows: TGTGCCAGCAGTCCCCACCTCCAGACCTACGAGCAGTACTTC. It specifies CASSPHLQTYEQYF. This chain links TRBV6-5 with TRBJ2-7; D is unresolved. Trimming took off 5 bases at V and 2 bases at J, with 13 bases between the two ends. The germline gives CDR1 MNHEY, CDR2 SVGAGI. The CDR3 is 14 residues long.

This chain joins TRBV7-8 and TRBJ1-5, with D maybe TRBD1 (5 bases). Germline CDR1 reads SGHVS; CDR2 reads FQNEAQ. Trimming took 4 bases from V and 0 from J, leaving 31 bases between them. The CDR3 loop spans 22 amino acids. The CDR3 sequence is CASSSGGVISQAAGYSNQPQHF. For the CDR3, the DNA is TGTGCCAGCAGCTCGGGGGGTGTTATTTCACAGGCCGCGGGATATAGCAATCAGCCCCAGCATTTT.

V usage is TRBV10-3 and J usage is TRBJ1-6; possible D gene TRBD1, 5 bases. V was shortened by 3 bases and J by 9 bases, with 12 bases between the two germline ends. This CDR3 region has 14 residues. Germline-derived CDR1 and CDR2 are ENHRY and SYGVKD. CDR3 loop: CAISDLAGLSPLHF. In DNA form, the CDR3 reads TGTGCCATCAGTGACTTGGCAGGGCTTTCACCCCTCCACTTT.

This clone appeared a few times. V is TRBV2 and J is TRBJ2-3, with D unresolved. The V and J ends lost 8 bases and 3 bases respectively, with 15 bases between them. The length of the CDR3 is 14 residues. Germline CDR1 is SNHLY and CDR2 is FYNNEI. CDR3 DNA sequence: TGTGCCAGCTCGGTCCCCCTGGTTACAGATACGCAGTATTTT. Translating gives CASSVPLVTDTQYF.

The chain recombines TRBV11-2 with TRBJ2-3; 9 bases fit TRBD2. CDR1 SGHAT and CDR2 FQNNGV come from the germline V gene. The junction had 2 bases not matched to a gene; V was cut back by 1 base and J by 3 bases. The CDR3 loop spans 15 amino acids. DNA of the CDR3: TGTGCCAGCAGCTTAGGGCGGGGGGGGACAGATACGCAGTATTTT. Translation: CASSLGRGGTDTQYF.

Notes on this clone: The sample has other DNA sequences that encode this CDR3 too. The V and J genes are TRBV5-1 and TRBJ2-3, with D perhaps matching TRBD1 (5 bases). The CDR3 runs 15 residues. Between the trimmed V and J ends, which lost 3 bases and 2 bases, there was a span of 13 bases. Per germline, CDR1 SGHRS and CDR2 YFSETQ. The CDR3 is CASSSGQGVTDTQYF. CDR3 sequence (DNA): TGCGCCAGCAGCTCAGGCCAAGGGGTCACAGATACGCAGTATTTT.

The chain is built from TRBV5-6 and TRBJ2-1; D is possibly TRBD1 (6 bases). In germline, CDR1 is SGHDT, CDR2 YYEEEE. This CDR3 is built from 12 residues. V was cut by 4 bases and J by 9 bases, with 11 bases left in between. CDR3 DNA sequence: TGTGCCAGCAGCAGCCTCAGGGGTGAGCAGTTCTTC. Its translation is CASSSLRGEQFF.

J is TRBJ2-3 and V is TRBV12-2; the DNA was not compared with TRBD1, the D call given in the table. TRBV12-2 is an annotated pseudogene. CDR3 length equals 14 residues. CDR3 nucleotide sequence: TGTGCAAGTCGCTTTCCAGATAGCACAGATACGCAGTATTTT. It is translated as CASRFPDSTDTQYF.

The V gene is TRBV10-3, the J gene TRBJ2-1; 9 bases align to TRBD2. Germline trimming cut 7 bases from V and 5 bases from J; bases unmatched to any gene: 6. The CDR3 extends over 14 amino acids. CDR1 is ENHRY, CDR2 SYGVKD, per germline. CDR3 loop: CAITPGLAHNEQFF. CDR3 nucleotides: TGTGCCATCACCCCGGGACTAGCTCACAATGAGCAGTTCTTC.

V is TRBV5-6 and J is TRBJ2-7; D gene unclear. The CDR3 is 12 amino acids. V gave up 1 base and J gave up 9 bases, with 11 bases separating them. The germline gives CDR1 SGHDT, CDR2 YYEEEE. The CDR3 nucleotides are TGTGCCAGCAGCTTGAGTCGTAGTGGGCAGTACTTC. Translation: CASSLSRSGQYF.

This chain connects TRBV7-8 to TRBJ1-5, with a possible D match to TRBD1 (5 bases). CDR3 length: 18 amino acids. V lost 1 base and J lost 3, with 19 bases in between. Germline V lookup: CDR1 SGHVS, CDR2 FQNEAQ. In DNA form, the CDR3 reads TGTGCCAGCAGCTTAGACAGGCTCACCCTCCAGTCCAATCAGCCCCAGCATTTT. This encodes CASSLDRLTLQSNQPQHF.

The genes are TRBV5-4 and TRBJ2-3; 8 bases fit TRBD2. The CDR3 totals 14 residues. With V trimmed by 2 bases and J by 2 bases, 1 base remained unmatched. CDR1 is SGHNT and CDR2 is YYREEE in the germline V gene (reference sequence). CDR3 bases: TGTGCCAGCAGCTTTAGCGGGGCCACAGATACGCAGTATTTT. Amino acids: CASSFSGATDTQYF.

The gene calls are TRBV27 and TRBJ2-7; 9 bases are shared with TRBD1. There are 15 residues in the CDR3. The V segment lost 5 bases and the J segment 6 bases; nucleotides outside the gene matches: 11. The germline V gene encodes CDR1 MNHEY and CDR2 SMNVEV (reference sequence). CDR3 coding DNA: TGTGCCAGCAGTCCTGACCATGGGACAGGGTCCGAGCAGTACTTC. Its protein is CASSPDHGTGSEQYF.

The chain combines TRBV7-2 with TRBJ2-1; the match to TRBD2 covers 8 bases. CDR1 and CDR2 from the germline V gene are SGHTA and FQGNSA. Trimming at V came to 7 bases and at J to 8 bases, leaving 13 bases not matched to a gene. The CDR3 runs 15 residues. CDR3 sequence reads: CASTPNGGALHEQFF. CDR3 bases: TGTGCCAGCACCCCCAACGGGGGGGCCCTCCATGAGCAGTTCTTC.

Worth noting for this clone: Relative to the germline gene, one junction end is altered; a read error may explain this. This chain uses TRBV5-1 with TRBJ2-2, with 8 bases identical to TRBD1. Germline CDR1 SGHRS, CDR2 YFSETQ. The CDR3 runs to 15 residues. The CDR3 DNA sequence: TGCGCCAGCAACTTGGGGCAGGGGGCGACCGGGGAGCTGTTTTTT. It specifies CASNLGQGATGELFF.

This sequence joins TRBV28 and TRBJ1-3; 7 bases line up with TRBD1. Unmatched junction bases numbered 2, after V lost 4 bases and J lost 5 bases. Germline V CDR1 and CDR2: MDHEN, SYDVKM. The CDR3 length is 13 residues. Here the CDR3 DNA reads TGTGCCAGCAGTTCGGGACAGCGAAACACCATATATTTT. Its translation is CASSSGQRNTIYF.

The V and J genes are TRBV27 and TRBJ2-2; 7 bases match TRBD1. The CDR3 has 15 amino acids. In germline, CDR1 is MNHEY, CDR2 SMNVEV (reference sequence). Losses at the gene ends were 4 bases for V and 6 bases for J; bases not matched to a gene: 8. CDR3 loop: CASSSYLDRSGELFF. CDR3 coding DNA: TGTGCCAGCAGTTCTTACCTGGACAGGTCCGGGGAGCTGTTTTTT.

The rearrangement uses TRBV18 and TRBJ2-7; TRBD2 aligns across 9 bases. Germline V gene sequence: CDR1 KGHSH, CDR2 LQKENI. J gave up 2 bases and V 0 bases, and 2 bases lay outside the gene matches. This CDR3 contains 15 residues. The CDR3 loop reads CASSPPLAGTYEQYF. The CDR3 DNA reads TGTGCCAGCTCACCACCCCTAGCGGGGACCTACGAGCAGTACTTC. Using reference TRBV18 and TRBJ2-7 for the parts outside the CDR3, the full variable domain is NAGVMQNPRHLVRRRGQEARLRCSPMKGHSHVYWYRQLPEEGLKFMVYLQKENIIDESGMPKERFSAEFPKEGPSILRIQQVVRGDSAAYFCASSPPLAGTYEQYFGPGTRLTVT.

CDR3: CASSIGTSGGTGELFF. The CDR3 coding sequence is TGTGCCAGTAGTATCGGGACTAGCGGGGGTACCGGGGAGCTGTTTTTT. V gene TRBV19 combines with J gene TRBJ2-2; the match to TRBD2 covers 14 bases. V lost 3 bases, J lost 5 bases, and 2 bases stayed unmatched. The CDR3 is 16 amino acids. Germline CDR1 reads LNHDA; CDR2 reads SQIVND (reference sequence).